Listed below are T cell receptor beta chains from one sample, sequenced in a study of cytomegalovirus exposure and HLA in healthy donors. Clones were read by immunoSEQ multiplex PCR, and TCRdb kept only the in-frame ones, dropping some. Of 75,000 to 95,000 clones detected, over 75% appear once; the ten largest clones hold 4% to 5.5%. The sample comprised PBMCs. Every receptor here comes from a male donor in good health and CMV-seropositive. Each CDR3 is given with its conserved first and last residue. D genes are given only for firm matches. Size is stated for part of the rows, as once, few or many counts, or as a class when the clone is expanded.

cdr3_aa	cdr3_nt	j_call	clone_size	d_call	v_call
CASSLRGIGKLFF	TGTGCCAGCAGCTTACGGGGGATTGGGAAACTGTTTTTT	TRBJ1-4	few	.	TRBV7-9
CASSVGQGDPIYF	TGTGCCAGCAGCGTGGGACAGGGGGACCCCATATATTTT	TRBJ1-3	.	TRBD1	TRBV9
CASSLRQIGTNEKLFF	TGTGCCAGCAGCCTCAGACAGATAGGAACTAATGAAAAACTGTTTTTT	TRBJ1-4	medium-sized	.	TRBV5-6
CASSVSLANYGYTF	TGTGCCAGCAGCGTATCACTCGCTAACTATGGCTACACCTTC	TRBJ1-2	.	.	TRBV5-6
CASSFRLTGRIEKLFF	TGTGCCAGCAGCTTCCGGCTGACAGGGAGGATTGAAAAACTGTTTTTT	TRBJ1-4	.	TRBD1	TRBV5-5
CATSRDSGDIHEQFF	TGTGCCACCAGCAGAGATAGCGGAGACATACATGAGCAGTTCTTC	TRBJ2-1	once	.	TRBV15
CASSVALAADTQYF	TGTGCCAGCAGCGTCGCTCTAGCGGCAGATACGCAGTATTTT	TRBJ2-3	.	TRBD2	TRBV9
CATRSGQLNQPQHF	TGTGCCACCAGGTCCGGACAGCTAAATCAGCCCCAGCATTTT	TRBJ1-5	once	.	TRBV15
CASSQIPSLTASSYEQYF	TGTGCCAGCAGTCAGATCCCGTCGTTGACAGCCAGCTCCTACGAGCAGTACTTC	TRBJ2-7	few	.	TRBV28
CASRDYSEDTQYF	TGTGCCAGCCGGGACTATTCAGAAGATACGCAGTATTTT	TRBJ2-3	.	TRBD2	TRBV27
CASSEARAGGLWEQYF	TGTGCCAGCAGTGAAGCGCGGGCGGGGGGGCTTTGGGAGCAGTACTTC	TRBJ2-7	.	TRBD2	TRBV2
CASRQGGTSGNTIYF	TGTGCCAGCCGCCAGGGGGGAACATCTGGAAACACCATATATTTT	TRBJ1-3	.	TRBD1	TRBV28
CASSLAGDKLGYTF	TGTGCCAGCAGCTTAGCGGGAGACAAGCTTGGCTACACCTTC	TRBJ1-2	.	.	TRBV7-9
CASSSGDSTYEQYF	TGTGCCAGCAGTTCCGGGGACAGCACCTACGAGCAGTACTTC	TRBJ2-7	once	TRBD1	TRBV28
CATIHPQGAGSPLHF	TGTGCCACCATTCATCCACAGGGGGCAGGGTCACCCCTCCACTTT	TRBJ1-6	.	TRBD1	TRBV6-1
CAWSFIGTGVYNEQFF	TGTGCCTGGAGTTTTATAGGGACAGGTGTCTACAATGAGCAGTTCTTC	TRBJ2-1	.	TRBD1	TRBV30
CASSGNNQPQHF	TGTGCCAGCAGTGGTAACAATCAGCCCCAGCATTTT	TRBJ1-5	.	.	TRBV25-1
CASSLIDNQPQHF	TGTGCCAGCAGCTTAATAGACAATCAGCCCCAGCATTTT	TRBJ1-5	few	.	TRBV7-2
CASSLLGQLSPLHF	TGCGCCAGCAGCTTACTGGGACAGTTATCACCCCTCCACTTT	TRBJ1-6	once	TRBD1	TRBV5-1
CASSIGNTEAFF	TGTGCCAGTAGTATCGGGAACACTGAAGCTTTCTTT	TRBJ1-1	.	.	TRBV19
CASSPGQQETQYF	TGTGCCAGTAGTCCGGGACAGCAAGAGACCCAGTACTTC	TRBJ2-5	once	TRBD1	TRBV19
CASSLGLNYNEQFF	TGTGCCAGCAGTCTTGGACTCAACTACAATGAGCAGTTCTTC	TRBJ2-1	.	.	TRBV28
CASMGQGNTEAFF	TGTGCCAGCATGGGACAGGGGAACACTGAAGCTTTCTTT	TRBJ1-1	.	TRBD1	TRBV7-9
CASSLGSPVEQYF	TGTGCCAGCAGCTTAGGTAGCCCGGTCGAGCAGTACTTC	TRBJ2-7	.	.	TRBV5-6
CASSLLSNQPQHF	TGTGCCAGCAGTCTTCTTAGCAATCAGCCCCAGCATTTT	TRBJ1-5	.	.	TRBV5-8
CASSSYRGNTGELFF	TGTGCCAGCAGCTCATACAGGGGGAACACCGGGGAGCTGTTTTTT	TRBJ2-2	.	TRBD1	TRBV7-2
CSYDRDAAEAFF	TGCAGCTACGACAGGGATGCTGCTGAAGCTTTCTTT	TRBJ1-1	.	TRBD1	TRBV29-1
CASSTGTSGETQYF	TGTGCCAGCAGCACCGGGACTAGCGGAGAGACCCAGTACTTC	TRBJ2-5	.	TRBD2	TRBV9
CASSPVVGGYEQYF	TGTGCCAGCAGCCCTGTAGTCGGGGGATACGAGCAGTACTTC	TRBJ2-7	.	.	TRBV9
CASGGSGELFF	TGTGCCAGCGGAGGGTCCGGGGAGCTGTTTTTT	TRBJ2-2	.	.	TRBV18
CASSPGQKLFF	TGTGCCAGCAGCCCAGGCCAAAAACTGTTTTTT	TRBJ1-4	.	.	TRBV6-5